This T cell receptor beta chain was captured in a study of blood T cell repertoires in COVID-19 (dated by TCRdb to 2019 to 2021). Study-wide context: The collaborator samples originated in the United States, Italy and Spain and spanned the acute and convalescent phases of COVID-19. The material from the prospective study consisted of cDNA or gDNA derived from T cells, B-cell-depleted T cells, or PBMCs. Subjects who had been exposed to COVID-19, were actively infected with it, or had recovered from it provided the deeply sampled blood TCRbeta repertoires that made up the dataset. The repertoires were released in a freely available public database meant as a resource for research on the immune response to SARS-CoV-2. Samples were obtained from the ongoing ImmuneRACE study (first 160 participants) and from 1,000 to 1,500 subjects provided by 6 global collaborators. Sample metadata almost always included a de-identified subject ID, COVID-19 status, age in years and sex. Where HLA class I and class II types were available, the types were taken from metadata supplied by the sample provider, not from assay-based typing.

Study-wide findings and limitations: The quantity of clinical and demographic metadata differed by source and by participant and was supplied without curation.

A word on this clone: Its target antigen remains unknown. Qualities for individual bases were not recorded, and no much larger clone is one base off.

Enrolling through a virtual design, the prospective study's participants ranged in age from roughly 18 to 95 years and lived across 24 United States geographic areas. To assign participants to cohorts, the prospective study relied on clinical history that participants themselves reported in a screening survey and a study questionnaire. Recovered participants in ImmuneRACE Cohort 3 were defined as having two consecutive negative NP/OP PCR tests, clearance from a healthcare professional, or resolution of symptoms. In the prospective study, mobile phlebotomists collected whole blood, serum and a nasopharyngeal or oropharyngeal swab from each participant. Additional blood draws and questionnaires over an approximately two-month period could optionally be provided by prospective study participants. Blood samples from the prospective study were shipped frozen or at room temperature prior to DNA extraction.

TCRbeta CDR3 regions were amplified from genomic DNA by means of the immunoSEQ Assay, a bias-controlled multiplex PCR. The study's processing was this. Nucleated cell counts per sample were estimated from amplification of reference gene primers within the assay. Sequence reads were collapsed and filtered to measure the absolute abundance of every unique TCRbeta CDR3 rearrangement. For each sample, productive Simpson clonality was calculated by taking the square root of Simpson's diversity index across productive rearrangements. Drawn from immuneACCESS, this table holds only the in-frame rearrangements with V and J called that TCRdb kept. Clones are partly lost; checked studies trace under half to an unresolved V gene and leave the rest unexplained. V and J calls and clone size are copied from that table; D and trimming were computed from the DNA. Recorded for this sample are 310,000 or so clones; roughly 87% of them occurred a single time. The ten largest clones add up to about 8.9% of the sample.

V is pruned by 1 base and J by 4 bases, leaving 2 bases of the junction without a gene match. CDR1 SGHVS and CDR2 FQNEAQ are derived from the germline V gene. The CDR3 runs 15 residues from the cysteine to the phenylalanine. CDR3 DNA is the only sequence kept; it has 45 bases, read in frame from the first base. This receptor was obtained from a woman in her late teens or twenties who had recovered from COVID-19. Input material: PBMCs or T cells enriched from blood (not recorded which). This chain joins TRBV7-8 to TRBJ2-1, and 9 junction bases match TRBD2. The CDR3 amino acid sequence is: CASSLGAGGYNEQFF. The DNA is as follows: TGTGCCAGCAGCTTAGGAGCGGGGGGATACAATGAGCAGTTCTTC.